These 11 T cell receptor beta chains share one sample of origin, sequenced in a study of blood T cell repertoires in COVID-19. Using immunoSEQ multiplex PCR, the repertoire was profiled, and TCRdb retains in-frame clones only, with some absent. This table has about 210,000 clones, more than 80% appearing once. Sequenced material: PBMCs or T cells enriched from blood (not recorded which). These receptors originate from a woman younger than 30 who had recovered from COVID-19.

The chain combines TRBV6-5 with TRBJ1-3; 9 bases align to TRBD1. V dropped 6 bases and J dropped 2; count of bases not matched to a gene: 5. Germline CDR1 and CDR2: MNHEY and SVGAGI. There are 15 residues in the CDR3. This chain's CDR3 is CASRPDRGPGNTIYF. The CDR3 DNA is TGTGCCAGCAGGCCGGACAGGGGTCCTGGAAACACCATATATTTT.

The rearrangement links TRBV19 to TRBJ1-1, with 9 bases matching TRBD1. Germline CDR1 and CDR2: LNHDA and SQIVND (reference sequence). This CDR3 contains 15 residues. V lost 4 bases to trimming and J lost 5 bases; unmatched junction nucleotides: 8. Written as DNA, the CDR3 is TGTGCCAGTAGTACCCCGGGACAGGGCAGAACTGAAGCTTTCTTT. It codes for CASSTPGQGRTEAFF.

The genes are TRBV3-1 (or the pseudogene TRBV3-2) and TRBJ1-5; D might be TRBD1 (5 bases). This CDR3 region has 16 residues. The V gene lost 1 base and the J gene lost 9 bases, with 19 bases spanning the gap. The germline V gene encodes CDR1 LGHDT and CDR2 YNNKEL (reference sequence). The chain's CDR3 is CASSQGPTGTGLPQHF. DNA for the CDR3: TGTGCCAGCAGCCAAGGCCCTACAGGTACGGGTCTGCCCCAGCATTTT.

The chain links TRBV5-1 to TRBJ1-5, with D maybe TRBD1 (6 bases). The germline V gene encodes CDR1 SGHRS and CDR2 YFSETQ. This CDR3 comprises 15 residues. Trimming took 0 bases from V and 2 from J, leaving 9 bases between them. Here the CDR3 reads CASSLDRDGNQPQHF. The CDR3 DNA reads TGCGCCAGCAGCTTGGACAGGGACGGCAATCAGCCCCAGCATTTT.

The chain joins TRBV3-1 (or the pseudogene TRBV3-2) to TRBJ2-3; no clear D. The CDR3 loop spans 14 amino acids. Germline V gene sequence: CDR1 LGHDT, CDR2 YNNKEL (reference sequence). Trimming cost V 0 bases and J 4 bases, with 8 bases left between them. The CDR3 bases are TGTGCCAGCAGCCAAGACTTTTCTCCAGATACGCAGTATTTT. Amino acid sequence: CASSQDFSPDTQYF.

With regard to this clone: Other DNA sequences in this sample translate to the same CDR3. The V call is TRBV20-1, the J call TRBJ2-7, with D uncertain. V was clipped by 0 bases and J by 3 bases, with 3 bases between them. In germline, CDR1 is DFQATT, CDR2 SNEGSKA (reference sequence). The CDR3 totals 11 residues. The CDR3 loop reads CSARDSYEQYF. The CDR3 DNA sequence: TGCAGTGCTAGAGATAGCTACGAGCAGTACTTC.

The rearrangement uses TRBV29-1 and TRBJ2-7; the D gene is possibly TRBD2 (6 bases). The CDR3 extends over 14 amino acids. CDR1 is SQVTM and CDR2 is ANQGSEA in the germline V gene. Deletions cut 6 bases from V and 0 bases from J, with 15 bases between. As DNA, the CDR3 is TGCAGCGTCGGGGCCCTGGGGGGCTCCTACGAGCAGTACTTC. Its protein is CSVGALGGSYEQYF.

The chain combines TRBV5-1 with TRBJ2-7, with TRBD1 as a possible D gene (6 bases). Germline V gene lookup returns CDR1 SGHRS and CDR2 YFSETQ. V dropped 4 bases and J dropped 6 bases, with 20 bases sitting between them. The CDR3 sequence is 15 residues long. For the CDR3, the DNA is TGCGCCAGCAGCGTTAGACAGGAGACCTACGGCGAGCAGTACTTC. It codes for CASSVRQETYGEQYF.

The chain recombines TRBV7-9 with TRBJ1-2; 8 bases are shared with TRBD1. Germline CDR1 and CDR2: SEHNR and FQNEAQ (reference sequence). The CDR3 consists of 13 residues. The ends lost 5 bases at V and 4 bases at J; junction bases unmatched: 3. This chain's CDR3 is CASSADRGYGYTF. The CDR3 DNA reads as TGTGCCAGCAGCGCCGACAGGGGCTATGGCTACACCTTC.

CDR3 coding DNA: TGTGCCAGCGCCCGGGTATCGACTGGAAGCAATCAGCCCCAGCATTTT. Translated: CASARVSTGSNQPQHF. The chain carries TRBV27 and TRBJ1-5; D remains unclear. Trimming took 8 bases from V and 1 from J, leaving 18 bases between them. Germline loops: CDR1 MNHEY, CDR2 SMNVEV (reference sequence). The CDR3 spans 16 residues.

The rearrangement uses TRBV13 and TRBJ1-2, with 10 positions matching TRBD1. With 5 bases clipped from V and 7 bases from J, the junction kept 7 bases outside the gene matches. In germline, CDR1 is PRHDT, CDR2 FYEKMQ (reference sequence). CDR3 length: 14 amino acids. CDR3 loop: CASSQRGQGFGYTF. The DNA of the CDR3 is TGTGCCAGCAGCCAACGGGGACAGGGGTTTGGCTACACCTTC.